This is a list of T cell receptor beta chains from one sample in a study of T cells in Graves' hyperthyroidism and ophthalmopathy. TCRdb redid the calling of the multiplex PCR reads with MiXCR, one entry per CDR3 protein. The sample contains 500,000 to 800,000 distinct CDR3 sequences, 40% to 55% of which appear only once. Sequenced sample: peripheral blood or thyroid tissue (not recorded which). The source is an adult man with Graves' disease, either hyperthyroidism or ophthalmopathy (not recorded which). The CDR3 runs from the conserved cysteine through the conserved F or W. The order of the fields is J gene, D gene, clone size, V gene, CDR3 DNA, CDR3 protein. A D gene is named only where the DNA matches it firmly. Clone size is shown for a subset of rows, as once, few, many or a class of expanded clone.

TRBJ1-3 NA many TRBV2 TGTGCCAGCAGTGAAACCCGACGAGCTGGAAACACCATATATTTT CASSETRRAGNTIYF
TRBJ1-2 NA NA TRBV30 TGTGCCTGGACGGATTACTATGGCTACACCTTC CAWTDYYGYTF
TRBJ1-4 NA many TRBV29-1 TGCAGCGTTGGCGAAGGGGCAACTAATGAAAAACTGTTTTTT CSVGEGATNEKLFF
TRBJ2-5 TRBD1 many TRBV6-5 TGTGCCAGCGTGGGACAGGGGAAGGAGACCCAGTACTTC CASVGQGKETQYF
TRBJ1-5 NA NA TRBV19 TGTGCCAGTAGTATAGCCCGGAATCAGCCCCAGCATTTT CASSIARNQPQHF
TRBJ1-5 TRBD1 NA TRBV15 TGTGCCACCAGCAGACCCCCCGGGACAGGCAATTTGTATAGCAATCAGCCCCAGCATTTT CATSRPPGTGNLYSNQPQHF
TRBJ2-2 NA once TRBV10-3 TGTGCCATCCGAGGCGGACCAAAGCTTGGCGGGGAGCTGTTTTTT CAIRGGPKLGGELFF
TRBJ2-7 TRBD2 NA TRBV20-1 TGCAGTGCTAGAGGTAGTAGCGGGTACGAGCAGTACTTC CSARGSSGYEQYF
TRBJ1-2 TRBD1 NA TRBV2 TGTGCCAGCAGTGAACGAGGGACAGCTTTTCTCTATGGCTACACCTTC CASSERGTAFLYGYTF
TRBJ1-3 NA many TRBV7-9 TGTGCCACCCCCGGTGTGGGAGGAAACACCATATATTTT CATPGVGGNTIYF
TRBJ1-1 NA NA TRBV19 TGTGCCAGTAGTATTCGTGGGGGATTGAACACTGAAGCTTTCTTT CASSIRGGLNTEAFF